This T cell receptor beta chain was observed in a study of T cell responses to AZD1222 COVID-19 vaccine. TCRdb's table, derived via immunoSEQ multiplex PCR, lists solely in-frame clones and lacks some. Of over 90,000 clones detected, 86% appear once; the ten largest clones hold more than 4.5%. Looked up from germline, CDR1 is SEHNR and CDR2 is FQNEAQ (reference sequence). The CDR3 consists of 13 residues. V lost 11 bases and J lost 6; bases outside the gene matches: 9. This rearrangement joins TRBV7-9 to TRBJ2-1, with TRBD2 matching over 8 bases. The TCR comes from an adult in good health. Sequencing used peripheral blood, obtained on day 0 of AZD1222 vaccination. CDR3 loop: CAGSASGGNEQFF. Written as DNA, the CDR3 is TGTGCCGGATCGGCCAGCGGGGGCAATGAGCAGTTCTTC.